This T cell receptor beta chain was captured in a study of blood T cell repertoires in COVID-19. About the research overall: Whether acute or convalescent, the COVID-19 samples came from the United States, Italy and Spain.

Methods used by the authors: Counts of nucleated cells, estimated from reference gene primer amplification, were obtained. Here immunoSEQ multiplex PCR was the method, and the copy in TCRdb shows in-frame clones only, minus some. V, J and clone size derive from that table, while D and trimming were established from the DNA sequence. This table holds 210,000 or so clones, roughly 86% found once. Sequencing input: peripheral blood. The TCR originated in a middle-aged woman with acute or convalescent COVID-19.

Here the CDR3 reads CATSRDRGTGDEKLFF. CDR3 sequence (DNA): TGTGCCACCAGCAGAGATAGGGGAACTGGGGATGAAAAACTGTTTTTT. This chain connects TRBV15 to TRBJ1-4, with D possibly being TRBD1 (5 bases). V was clipped by 0 bases and J by 6 bases, with 14 bases between them. This CDR3 is built from 16 residues. Germline V CDR1 and CDR2: LNHNV, YYDKDF (reference sequence).